One and the same sample provided the 9 T cell receptor beta chains below, sequenced in a study of T cell repertoires in cytomegalovirus infection. Each CDR3 protein is one row after TCRdb ran MiXCR on the reads. The sample has 400,000 or so distinct CDR3 sequences; approximately 18% are singletons. Sequencing used PBMCs. The receptors derive from a human donor in good health (CMV status not recorded). Some clones in this sample may be carry-over from other donors' samples.

This clonotype was seen more than once but under ten times. V and J are TRBV20-1 and TRBJ2-3; 9 bases are a match to TRBD2. CDR3 length: 15 amino acids. Trimming at V came to 4 bases and at J to 3 bases, leaving 8 bases not matched to a gene. In germline, CDR1 is DFQATT, CDR2 SNEGSKA (reference sequence). The CDR3 spells CSAMVLAGLTDTQYF. CDR3 DNA: TGCAGTGCTATGGTCCTAGCGGGGCTGACAGATACGCAGTATTTT.

The V gene is TRBV28, the J gene TRBJ2-7, with a tentative D call TRBD1 (5 bases). The CDR3 loop spans 17 amino acids. Trimming pared 3 bases from V and 1 base from J, leaving 19 bases between. Germline V gene data show CDR1 as MDHEN and CDR2 as SYDVKM. CDR3 sequence (DNA): TGTGCCAGCAGTTTCCCGCGCCCAGGGCTGGGGTCCTACGAGCAGTACTTC. It codes for CASSFPRPGLGSYEQYF.

This chain connects TRBV5-5 to TRBJ1-1; D is undetermined. V was cut by 5 bases and J by 5 bases, with 13 bases left in between. This CDR3 has 13 amino acids. The germline V gene has CDR1 SGHKS and CDR2 YYEKEE (reference sequence). CDR3: CASSVGIGTEAFF. Here the CDR3 DNA reads TGTGCCAGCAGTGTGGGGATTGGGACTGAAGCTTTCTTT.

The chain combines TRBV2 with TRBJ1-6, with D possibly matching TRBD1 (6 bases). Germline V gives CDR1 SNHLY, CDR2 FYNNEI. Trimming pared 0 bases from V and 7 bases from J, leaving 13 bases between. This CDR3 region has 16 residues. CDR3 nucleotide sequence: TGTGCCAGCAGTGAAGCGGGACCGAGGGGGAATTCACCCCTCCACTTT. Its translation: CASSEAGPRGNSPLHF.

This clonotype showed up just a few times. This sequence joins TRBV6-5 and TRBJ2-7; tentative D call: TRBD2 (5 bases). Germline V gives CDR1 MNHEY, CDR2 SVGAGI. CDR3 size: 12 residues. V was pared by 0 bases and J by 6 bases, with 6 bases between. CDR3 in amino acids: CASSYSRGEQYF. CDR3 sequence (DNA): TGTGCCAGCAGTTACTCTCGGGGCGAGCAGTACTTC.

In its sample, this clonotype was seen a few times. J is TRBJ1-5 and V is TRBV19, with 8 nucleotides matching TRBD1. Trimming took 6 bases from V and 3 from J; bases not matched to a gene: 4. The germline CDR1 and CDR2 sequences are LNHDA and SQIVND (reference sequence). The CDR3 consists of 14 residues. The CDR3 here is CASRETGVNQPQHF. The CDR3, as DNA: TGTGCCAGTAGAGAGACAGGGGTCAATCAGCCCCAGCATTTT. Variable domain in full (rest from reference TRBV19 and TRBJ1-5): DGGITQSPKYLFRKEGQNVTLSCEQNLNHDAMYWYRQDPGQGLRLIYYSQIVNDFQKGDIAEGYSVSREKKESFPLTVTSAQKNPTAFYLCASRETGVNQPQHFGDGTRLSIL.

A few counts support this clonotype. The chain recombines TRBV29-1 with TRBJ2-1; 8 positions match TRBD2. The V and J ends lost 4 bases and 8 bases, in that order; junction bases with no gene match: 10. The germline CDR1 and CDR2 sequences are SQVTM and ANQGSEA. The CDR3 has 14 amino acids. The CDR3 reads CSVVGRGVFDEQFF. CDR3 bases: TGCAGCGTTGTGGGGCGGGGGGTATTCGATGAGCAGTTCTTC.

This clonotype was recorded at least ten times. The chain couples TRBV7-2 to TRBJ2-3, with 11 bases aligning to TRBD2. The germline CDR1 and CDR2 sequences are SGHTA and FQGNSA. V shed 1 base and J 7 bases; nucleotides not matched to a gene: 1. CDR3 length equals 14 residues. The CDR3 spells CASSLGLAGNTQYF. The CDR3 DNA is TGTGCCAGCAGCTTAGGACTAGCGGGGAATACGCAGTATTTT.

The table lists this clonotype with many counts. The chain combines TRBV7-9 with TRBJ1-1; 7 nucleotides line up with TRBD1. The V and J ends lost 2 bases and 10 bases, in that order; junction bases with no gene match: 7. This CDR3 contains 13 residues. Germline assignment: CDR1 SEHNR and CDR2 FQNEAQ (reference sequence). CDR3 nucleotide sequence: TGTGCCAGCAGCTTACTCGACAGGGTCGTAGCTTTCTTT. It specifies CASSLLDRVVAFF. Variable domain in full (rest from reference TRBV7-9 and TRBJ1-1): DTGVSQNPRHKITKRGQNVTFRCDPISEHNRLYWYRQTLGQGPEFLTYFQNEAQLEKSRLLSDRFSAERPKGSFSTLEIQRTEQGDSAMYLCASSLLDRVVAFFGQGTRLTVV.